This entry concerns a single T cell receptor (beta chain). The antigen is not known. The sequenced fragment ends 3 residues before the CDR3 boundary, so the rest is inferred from the germline J gene. This sample stems from a study of T cells in women clearing cervical HPV infection. Whole-study results and caveats: Richness differences could reflect unmeasured T-cell content per sample.

J was trimmed by 5 bases and V by 6 bases; bases with no gene match: 10. This CDR3 is built from 14 residues. CDR1 is DFQATT and CDR2 is SNEGSKA in the germline V gene (reference sequence). Sequencing was performed with immunoSEQ multiplex PCR; in TCRdb, only in-frame clones are kept and a portion is missing. The ten most abundant clones cover approximately 5.5% of a sample with about 19,000 clones. The sequence derives from a woman between 18 and 70 years old with a cervical HPV16 infection that either progressed to CIN3+ or cleared (not recorded which). The sample comprised blood buffy coat. The chain combines TRBV20-1 with TRBJ2-5, with 9 nucleotides matching TRBD1. The CDR3 bases that were read are TGCAGTGCAAGGACAGGGGCGGGGGTCGAGACC. Its translation is CSARTGAGVET. The whole CDR3 region reads CSARTGAGVETQYF.